This is a list of T cell receptor beta chains from one sample in a study of T cell repertoires in cytomegalovirus infection. In TCRdb, the reads were re-called with MiXCR into one record per CDR3 protein. In the table there are about 310,000 distinct CDR3 sequences, roughly a sixth of which are singletons. Sequencing used PBMCs. Receptor source: a human donor in good health (CMV status not recorded). Some clones in this sample may be carry-over from other donors' samples. CDR3s include the opening cysteine and the closing phenylalanine or tryptophan. Fields, in order: V gene, D gene, clone size, J gene, CDR3 length, CDR3 DNA, CDR3 protein. D genes are given only for firm matches. Expanded clones get a size class; other rows say once, few or many, or leave the size out.

>TRBV2|.|.|TRBJ2-7|19
TGTGCCAGCAGGGACCGAGGAATACCCTCTCCTAACTACGAATACGGGCAGTACTTC
CASRDRGIPSPNYEYGQYF
>TRBV7-2|TRBD1|many|TRBJ2-4|16
TGTGCCAGCAGCTTGGCCCAGGGGGCCGATAAAAACATTCAGTACTTC
CASSLAQGADKNIQYF
>TRBV6-1|.|.|TRBJ2-5|11
TGTGCCAGCAGTGAAATGGGGACCCAGTACTTC
CASSEMGTQYF
>TRBV10-3|TRBD2|many|TRBJ2-5|16
TGTGCCATCAGTGACGGAGCGGGGGGCCTCCAAGAGACCCAGTACTTC
CAISDGAGGLQETQYF
>TRBV2|.|few|TRBJ1-1|15
TGTGCCAGCAGTCCTAAGGCGGTGGGCGACGCTGAAGCTTTCTTT
CASSPKAVGDAEAFF
>TRBV7-2|.|many|TRBJ2-3|13
TGTGCCAGCAGCTTAGGGGAAACAAGGGCGCAGTATTTT
CASSLGETRAQYF
>TRBV10-3|TRBD1|many|TRBJ2-7|15
TGTGCCATCAGTGATCCCGGGACAGATCCCTACGAGCAGTACTTC
CAISDPGTDPYEQYF
>TRBV12-3/TRBV12-4|.|many|TRBJ1-2|11
TGTGCCAGCAGCCGCCGTGGGGGCTACACCTTC
CASSRRGGYTF
>TRBV4-2|.|.|TRBJ2-2|13
TGTGCCAGCAGCCAAGATCTGACCGGGGAGCTGTTTTTT
CASSQDLTGELFF
>TRBV19|.|.|TRBJ1-1|14
TGTGCCAGTAGTATGGGTGGGGCCGCCACTGAAGCTTTCTTT
CASSMGGAATEAFF
>TRBV28|TRBD1|few|TRBJ2-7|14
TGTGCCAGCAGCTTAGGGGGACAGCTAGGCGCGCAGTACTTC
CASSLGGQLGAQYF
>TRBV28|.|.|TRBJ2-1|15
TGTGCCAGCAGTCCCCACGGGCAGTCCTACAATGAGCAGTTCTTC
CASSPHGQSYNEQFF
>TRBV20-1|.|once|TRBJ1-1|14
TGCAGTGCTAGAGATCCCACGGGATACACTGAAGCTTTCTTT
CSARDPTGYTEAFF
>TRBV20-1|TRBD1|.|TRBJ1-2|16
TGCAGTGCTAGTGAAAGAAAGGGGGCCCTCAACTATGGCTACACCTTC
CSASERKGALNYGYTF
>TRBV27|TRBD2|.|TRBJ2-2|17
TGTGCCAGCAGTTTATACCACCCGGGGGGAGACACCGGGGAGCTGTTTTTT
CASSLYHPGGDTGELFF